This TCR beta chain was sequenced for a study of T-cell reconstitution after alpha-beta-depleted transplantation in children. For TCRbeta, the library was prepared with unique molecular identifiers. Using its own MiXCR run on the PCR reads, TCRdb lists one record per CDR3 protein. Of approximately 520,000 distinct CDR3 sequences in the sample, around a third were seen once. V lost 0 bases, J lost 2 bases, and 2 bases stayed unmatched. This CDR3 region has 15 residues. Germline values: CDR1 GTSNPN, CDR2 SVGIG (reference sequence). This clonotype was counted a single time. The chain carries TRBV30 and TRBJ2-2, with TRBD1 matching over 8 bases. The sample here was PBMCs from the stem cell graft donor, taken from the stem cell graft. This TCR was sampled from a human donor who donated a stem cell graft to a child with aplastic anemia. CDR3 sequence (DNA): TGTGCCTGGAGTGTACAGGGGGGTAACACCGGGGAGCTGTTTTTT. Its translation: CAWSVQGGNTGELFF.